This paragraph covers one T cell receptor (beta chain) sequence. The antigen remains undetermined. Germline assignment: CDR1 GTSNPN and CDR2 SVGIG (reference sequence). CDR3 length equals 14 residues. J lost 2 bases, V lost 2 bases, and 1 base had no gene match. This specimen comes from a study of cytomegalovirus exposure and HLA in healthy donors. Findings of the study overall: What a later analysis showed was that several of the most significant clusters appeared linked to common viral pathogens.

A multiplex PCR was run with 60 Vbeta primers and 13 Jbeta primers. Method: immunoSEQ multiplex PCR; TCRdb's copy keeps in-frame clones and lacks some. The sample lists about 140,000 clones; 76% were seen once. The sequence derives from a male donor in good health and CMV-seronegative. The V call is TRBV30, the J call TRBJ1-5; 9 nucleotides match TRBD1. The sequenced sample was PBMCs. The DNA of the CDR3 is TGTGCCTGGAGTCGGGACAGGGGCAATCAGCCCCAGCATTTT. Amino acid sequence: CAWSRDRGNQPQHF.